The next 15 T cell receptor beta chains were all read from a single sample in a study of long-term antiretroviral therapy in people with HIV. Survey level was the resolution at which the v3.0 immunoSEQ assay ran. TCRdb's copy holds only in-frame clones and misses some; the assay was immunoSEQ multiplex PCR. The table lists fewer than 20,000 clones, around 79% of them singletons. Sequenced here: unsorted PBMCs, sampled at the start of antiretroviral therapy. Receptors originate from a young man with HIV.

This chain connects TRBV28 to TRBJ2-7; 9 bases line up with TRBD2. CDR1 is MDHEN and CDR2 is SYDVKM in the germline V gene. Trimming removed 1 base from V and 0 bases from J; junction bases left unmatched: 7. The CDR3 length is 17 residues. DNA of the CDR3: TGTGCCAGCAGTTTATCGAGGGCGGGAGGGTTCTCCTACGAGCAGTACTTC. Protein sequence: CASSLSRAGGFSYEQYF. The whole variable domain, remainder taken from reference TRBV28 and TRBJ2-7, is DVKVTQSSRYLVKRTGEKVFLECVQDMDHENMFWYRQDPGLGLRLIYFSYDVKMKEKGDIPEGYSVSREKKERFSLILESASTNQTSMYLCASSLSRAGGFSYEQYFGPGTRLTVT.

The chain joins TRBV20-1 to TRBJ2-5; D uncertain. The CDR3 is 10 residues long. Per germline, CDR1 DFQATT and CDR2 SNEGSKA (reference sequence). V lost 0 bases to trimming and J lost 5 bases, with 1 base between them. The CDR3 spells CSARDETQYF. CDR3 DNA sequence: TGCAGTGCTAGAGACGAGACCCAGTACTTC.

J is TRBJ2-5 and V is TRBV18, with 7 bases matching TRBD1. The CDR3 loop spans 13 amino acids. CDR1 is KGHSH, CDR2 LQKENI, per germline. V lost 6 bases, J lost 1 base, and 2 bases stayed unmatched. The CDR3: CASSRTGQETQYF. The CDR3 coding sequence is TGTGCCAGCTCCCGGACAGGCCAAGAGACCCAGTACTTC.

The genes are TRBV19 and TRBJ1-1, with TRBD1 as a possible D gene (5 bases). With 7 bases removed from V and 2 bases from J, the gap between germline ends came to 17 bases. The CDR3 totals 15 residues. CDR1 and CDR2 from the germline V gene are LNHDA and SQIVND (reference sequence). The CDR3 nucleotides are TGTGCCAGTACGTTTGCCCAGGGCCCCAACACTGAAGCTTTCTTT. Translated, it gives CASTFAQGPNTEAFF.

The chain joins TRBV7-2 to TRBJ1-1; D gene ambiguous. Germline loops: CDR1 SGHTA, CDR2 FQGNSA. V was cut by 3 bases and J by 3 bases, with 11 bases left in between. The length of the CDR3 is 14 residues. The CDR3 sequence: CASSFPGAYTEAFF. CDR3 bases: TGTGCCAGCAGCTTCCCGGGAGCCTACACTGAAGCTTTCTTT.

V usage is TRBV4-1 and J usage is TRBJ1-2; D gene ambiguous. The ends were cut back, 0 bases at V and 4 bases at J, with 6 bases in the middle. The length of the CDR3 is 13 residues. Germline-derived CDR1 and CDR2 are MGHRA and YSYEKL. Here the CDR3 reads CASSQERTYGYTF. CDR3 nucleotide sequence: TGCGCCAGCAGCCAAGAACGGACCTATGGCTACACCTTC.

V gene TRBV30 combines with J gene TRBJ2-1; maybe TRBD2 (6 bases). The V end was cut by 5 bases, the J end by 4 bases, with 9 bases between. From germline, CDR1 is GTSNPN and CDR2 SVGIG (reference sequence). The CDR3 spans 12 residues. CDR3 DNA: TGTGCCTGGGTGGGACTGTACAATGAGCAGTTCTTC. Its translation: CAWVGLYNEQFF.

The genes are TRBV6-6 and TRBJ2-4, with TRBD2 matching over 10 bases. CDR3 length: 14 residues. Germline V CDR1 and CDR2: MNHNY, SVGAGI (reference sequence). With 5 bases clipped from V and 7 bases from J, the junction kept 5 bases outside the gene matches. This CDR3 is CASSIAGGPNIQYF. The CDR3 DNA follows: TGTGCCAGCAGTATAGCGGGGGGCCCGAACATTCAGTACTTC.

The chain joins TRBV10-3 to TRBJ1-2; weak D call: TRBD1 (5 bases). Trimming stripped 0 bases from V and 7 bases from J, with 15 bases between. There are 15 residues in the CDR3. From germline, CDR1 is ENHRY and CDR2 SYGVKD. The CDR3 here is CAISESRAPGRGYTF. CDR3 nucleotide sequence: TGTGCCATCAGTGAGTCGAGGGCCCCGGGACGTGGCTACACCTTC.

The rearrangement links TRBV28 to TRBJ2-7; D uncertain. Deletions cut 5 bases from V and 1 base from J, with 18 bases between. There are 16 residues in the CDR3. CDR1 MDHEN and CDR2 SYDVKM come from the germline V gene. For the CDR3, the DNA is TGTGCCAGCAGTACCCTTCAGAAGAGTGAGTCCTACGAGCAGTACTTC. Translation gives CASSTLQKSESYEQYF.

The rearrangement uses TRBV4-1 and TRBJ2-7, with D perhaps matching TRBD1 (6 bases). Germline CDR1 reads MGHRA; CDR2 reads YSYEKL. The CDR3 loop spans 14 amino acids. V lost 2 bases to trimming and J lost 0 bases, with 8 bases between them. The CDR3 protein is CASSQTGSSYEQYF. DNA of the CDR3: TGCGCCAGCAGCCAAACAGGGAGCTCCTACGAGCAGTACTTC.

J is TRBJ1-1 and V is TRBV19; 7 bases agree with TRBD1. V lost 10 bases to trimming and J lost 6 bases; unmatched junction nucleotides: 14. This CDR3 has 14 amino acids. Germline V gives CDR1 LNHDA, CDR2 SQIVND (reference sequence). The CDR3 sequence: CATTGITVTSEAFF. The CDR3 bases are TGTGCCACGACAGGGATTACGGTTACCTCTGAAGCTTTCTTT.

The chain employs TRBV29-1 and TRBJ2-3, with D perhaps matching TRBD1 or TRBD2 (7 bases each). V was pared by 5 bases and J by 3 bases, with 12 bases between. Germline loops: CDR1 SQVTM, CDR2 ANQGSEA. This CDR3 has 13 residues. CDR3 in amino acids: CSVRQGGTDTQYF. CDR3 nucleotide sequence: TGCAGCGTTCGGCAGGGGGGGACAGATACGCAGTATTTT.

The chain recombines TRBV19 with TRBJ2-7; 7 bases match TRBD1. The CDR3 is 15 residues long. V shed 5 bases, J shed 1 base, and the junction held 8 bases outside the gene matches. Per germline, CDR1 LNHDA and CDR2 SQIVND (reference sequence). CDR3 nucleotide sequence: TGTGCCAGTAGTCCCGGACAGGTCGGTTCCTACGAGCAGTACTTC. This encodes CASSPGQVGSYEQYF.

The chain employs TRBV29-1 and TRBJ2-3; TRBD1 agrees at 7 bases. V dropped 1 base and J dropped 2; count of bases not matched to a gene: 3. From germline, CDR1 is SQVTM and CDR2 ANQGSEA. This CDR3 has 14 residues. The CDR3 DNA sequence: TGCAGCGTTGAAGGGACAGGTTACACAGATACGCAGTATTTT. This sequence encodes CSVEGTGYTDTQYF.